This is a list of T cell receptor beta chains from one sample in a study of control samples from healthy donors and cancer patients. Assay: immunoSEQ multiplex PCR; the TCRdb copy retains only in-frame clones and omits some. The table lists approximately 190,000 clones. Material for sequencing was blood. These receptors were obtained from a woman aged 25 to 39 in good health. CDR3s include the opening cysteine and the closing phenylalanine or tryptophan. A D gene is named only where the DNA matches it firmly.

d_call j_call v_call cdr3_length cdr3_nt cdr3_aa
TRBD1 TRBJ1-1 TRBV9 15 TGTGCCAGCAGCCCCCTGGGACAGGGGGACACTGAAGCTTTCTTT CASSPLGQGDTEAFF
- TRBJ1-2 TRBV6-5 13 TGTGCCAGCTGCTCGACAGCTTTTTATGGCTACACCTTC CASCSTAFYGYTF
- TRBJ1-1 TRBV19 13 TGTGCCAGTAGTATCTCGGGGGTGACTGAAGCTTTCTTT CASSISGVTEAFF
TRBD1 TRBJ2-5 TRBV19 15 TGTGCCACCTCTCCGGACCGTAGCAGGGGGGAGACCCAGTACTTC CATSPDRSRGETQYF
TRBD2 TRBJ2-7 TRBV28 13 TGTGCCACCAACCTAGCGGGGGCCTACGAGCAGTACTTC CATNLAGAYEQYF
TRBD1 TRBJ1-2 TRBV5-1 15 TGCGCCAGCAGCCCCGAGACAGGGGGCTACTATGGCTACACCTTC CASSPETGGYYGYTF
- TRBJ2-7 TRBV28 14 TGTGCCAGTTTTGACAGGATTATTACAGGCGAGCAGTACTTC CASFDRIITGEQYF
TRBD1 TRBJ1-1 TRBV9 14 TGTGCCAGCAGCGGATGGACAGGGGGGAATGAAGCTTTCTTT CASSGWTGGNEAFF
- TRBJ2-1 TRBV5-1 15 TGCGCCAGCAGCTGGGGTCCAACCGAGGGTCGTGAGCAGTTCTTC CASSWGPTEGREQFF
- TRBJ2-3 TRBV5-1 13 TGCGCCAGCAGCTTGGATACGGCAGATACGCAGTATTTT CASSLDTADTQYF
TRBD2 TRBJ2-3 TRBV2 13 TGTGCCAGCAGACCGAGCGGGGCAGATACGCAGTATTTT CASRPSGADTQYF
- TRBJ2-5 TRBV7-2 13 TGTGCCAGCAGCACTGGGCCCCAAGAGACCCAGTACTTC CASSTGPQETQYF
- TRBJ1-1 TRBV7-9 14 TGTGCCAGCAGCTTAGGAGGGGGGGCCACTGAAGCTTTCTTT CASSLGGGATEAFF
- TRBJ1-2 TRBV5-1 15 TGCGCCAGCAGCCCAGGACCTACTTTGAACTATGGCTACACCTTC CASSPGPTLNYGYTF
- TRBJ2-7 TRBV5-1 14 TGCGCCAGCAGCCTCGACGGGTCCTCCTACGAGCAGTACTTC CASSLDGSSYEQYF
- TRBJ2-3 TRBV6-5 16 TGTGCCAGCAGTTATGGGCGGACGTTAGGGGCAGATACGCAGTATTTT CASSYGRTLGADTQYF
- TRBJ1-2 TRBV6-5 14 TGTGCCAGCAGTTACGGACAGCTTAACTATGGCTACACCTTC CASSYGQLNYGYTF
TRBD1 TRBJ1-1 TRBV15 15 TGTGCCACCAGCAGAGTCGGACAGGTGAACACTGAAGCTTTCTTT CATSRVGQVNTEAFF
- TRBJ1-5 TRBV6-2/TRBV6-3 15 TGTGCCAGCAGTTATGGAGAGGCAGGGGTTCAGCCCCAGCATTTT CASSYGEAGVQPQHF
- TRBJ1-5 TRBV27 16 TGTGCCAGCAGTCCGCGGGGGGGGGTCCGCAATCAGCCCCAGCATTTT CASSPRGGVRNQPQHF
- TRBJ2-2 TRBV5-6 14 TGTGCCAGCAGCTTAGGGCTCCGCGTGAGGGAGCTGTTTTTT CASSLGLRVRELFF
- TRBJ2-7 TRBV7-3 15 TGTGCCAGCAGCTTAACCCCTTTAGCTCTGGGCGAGCAGTACTTC CASSLTPLALGEQYF
- TRBJ1-2 TRBV7-2 12 TGTGCCAGCAGCATAGGAGCCTATGGCTACACCTTC CASSIGAYGYTF
TRBD1 TRBJ1-6 TRBV7-2 17 TGTGCCAGCAGCCGCCTTTCGAAAGGGACAGGGAATTCACCCCTCCACTTT CASSRLSKGTGNSPLHF
- TRBJ1-1 TRBV5-1 16 TGCGCCAGCAGCACGGGAGCGGGACGGGAGAACACTGAAGCTTTCTTT CASSTGAGRENTEAFF
- TRBJ1-1 TRBV20-1 11 TGCAGTGCTAGAGGGGGGTTTGAAGCTTTCTTT CSARGGFEAFF
- TRBJ2-7 TRBV7-8 19 TGTGCCAGCAGCTTAGTAATTAGACTATTTCAGGGCGGTCACTACGAGCAGTACTTC CASSLVIRLFQGGHYEQYF
- TRBJ1-5 TRBV5-1 16 TGCGCCAGCAGCTTGTCAGGGGTGGTAGACAATCAGCCCCAGCATTTT CASSLSGVVDNQPQHF
- TRBJ1-6 TRBV6-1 15 TGTGCCAGCAGTGAACTCGGGTCTTATAATTCACCCCTCCACTTT CASSELGSYNSPLHF
TRBD1 TRBJ2-7 TRBV18 14 TGTGCCAGCTCACCTGGACAGGGGAGCTACGAGCAGTACTTC CASSPGQGSYEQYF
- TRBJ1-2 TRBV11-2 15 TGTGCCAGCAGCTCCCCCGGGGGGAGGGCGGGCGGCTACACCTTC CASSSPGGRAGGYTF
- TRBJ2-1 TRBV29-1 12 TGCAGCGTTGTTGCCCCCCGGGGTGAGCAGTTCTTC CSVVAPRGEQFF
TRBD1 TRBJ1-6 TRBV24-1 16 TGTGCCACCAGTGATTTGGGACAGGGCCTTAATTCACCCCTCCACTTT CATSDLGQGLNSPLHF
- TRBJ2-1 TRBV19 14 TGTGCCAGTAGCACCTCTCCACGGAACAATGAGCAGTTCTTC CASSTSPRNNEQFF
TRBD1 TRBJ2-7 TRBV19 12 TGTGCCAGTAGTAATACAGGGGCCGAGCAGTACTTC CASSNTGAEQYF
- TRBJ2-3 TRBV5-4 13 TGTGCCAGCAGCTTGAGGAGCACAGATACGCAGTATTTT CASSLRSTDTQYF
TRBD1 TRBJ1-5 TRBV6-2/TRBV6-3 15 TGTGCCAGCAGTAACTCGGGACAGAGGAATCAGCCCCAGCATTTT CASSNSGQRNQPQHF
- TRBJ1-5 TRBV28 14 TGTGCCAGCAGTTTAGGACAGATAAATCAGCCCCAGCATTTT CASSLGQINQPQHF
- TRBJ2-3 TRBV9 15 TGTGCCAGCAGCGTAGATGGGTCAGGGTCAGATACGCAGTATTTT CASSVDGSGSDTQYF
- TRBJ2-7 TRBV2 11 TGTGCCAGCAGCGACAGTTACGAGCAGTACTTC CASSDSYEQYF
TRBD1 TRBJ1-2 TRBV6-1 15 TGTGCCAGCAGTGAGGGGCCCGACAGGGGTGATGGCTACACCTTC CASSEGPDRGDGYTF
- TRBJ1-4 TRBV29-1 12 TGCAGCGTTGGTGGGGGTAATGAAAAACTGTTTTTT CSVGGGNEKLFF
- TRBJ1-1 TRBV18 14 TGTGCCAGCTCACCATCCCACAGGAACACTGAAGCTTTCTTT CASSPSHRNTEAFF
- TRBJ1-5 TRBV28 16 TGTGCCAGCAGATTAACAGGGCAATATAGCAATCAGCCCCAGCATTTT CASRLTGQYSNQPQHF
- TRBJ2-4 TRBV6-2/TRBV6-3 14 TGTGCCAGCAGCTCCTATATAGCCAAAAACATTCAGTACTTC CASSSYIAKNIQYF
- TRBJ1-2 TRBV6-2/TRBV6-3 13 TGTGCCAGCAGTTACCAGGCCCCCTATGGCTACACCTTC CASSYQAPYGYTF
- TRBJ2-5 TRBV5-1 13 TGCGCCAGCAGCGAGGACAGCCCAGAGACCCAGTACTTC CASSEDSPETQYF
TRBD2 TRBJ2-3 TRBV3-1/TRBV3-2 13 TGTGCCAGCTGCGGGGGGGCCGCGGATACGCAGTATTTT CASCGGAADTQYF
- TRBJ1-1 TRBV9 11 TGTGCCAGCAGCGTAGTCACTGAAGCTTTCTTT CASSVVTEAFF
- TRBJ1-1 TRBV7-2 13 TGTGCCAGCAGCTTCACCAGGGAGAGGGAAGCTTTCTTT CASSFTREREAFF
TRBD2 TRBJ2-3 TRBV6-5 13 TGTGCCAGCAGTTTGGGACTAGCGGGGAGGCCTGCTTTT CASSLGLAGRPAF
- TRBJ1-4 TRBV18 14 TGTGCCAGCTCACCACGAGTTGTTGATGAAAAACTGTTTTTT CASSPRVVDEKLFF
- TRBJ1-1 TRBV6-5 13 TGTGCCACCCGCCGAGAGGCCCTCTCTGAAGCTTTCTTT CATRREALSEAFF
TRBD1 TRBJ1-4 TRBV18 16 TGTGCCAGCTCACCGGGACAGAGACGAGTTAATGAAAAACTGTTTTTT CASSPGQRRVNEKLFF